This T cell receptor (beta chain) was captured by sequencing in a study of OX40 agonist ivuxolimab in advanced cancers. Study-wide findings and caveats: Mean expanded clone counts were higher in CD8+ than CD4+ T cells.

The germline V gene encodes CDR1 SGHTA and CDR2 FQGTGA. This CDR3 is 14 amino acids long. J lost 5 bases, V lost 2 bases, and 1 base had no gene match. In the case of this clone: Its specificity is unknown.

Only in-frame clones appear in the TCRdb table, and some are missing; sequencing was by immunoSEQ multiplex PCR. The table has more than 15,000 clones, about 77% seen once. The clonotype was recovered from an adult with an advanced solid tumor such as melanoma, head and neck, liver or kidney cancer. The chain is built from TRBV7-3 and TRBJ2-2, with 8 bases matching TRBD2. Specimen: CD4+ or CD8+ T cells sorted from blood, collected in a trial of the OX40 agonist ivuxolimab. The CDR3 here is CASSLAGGTGELFF. Written as DNA, the CDR3 is TGTGCCAGCAGCTTAGCGGGGGGTACCGGGGAGCTGTTTTTT. The full variable domain, in which reference TRBV7-3 and TRBJ2-2 provide the parts outside the CDR3, is GAGVSQTPSNKVTEKGKYVELRCDPISGHTALYWYRQSLGQGPEFLIYFQGTGAADDSGLPNDRFFAVRPEGSVSTLKIQRTERGDSAVYLCASSLAGGTGELFFGEGSRLTVL.